This paragraph reports one TCR beta chain. The entry originates in a study of blood T cell repertoires in COVID-19. Study as a whole: PBMCs, B-cell-depleted T cells, or T cells were the source of the cDNA or gDNA that made up the material.

Germline loops: CDR1 MNHEY, CDR2 SMNVEV (reference sequence). CDR3 length equals 12 residues. V was cut by 8 bases and J by 1 base, with 5 bases left in between. As originally analysed: Amplifying reference gene primers gave estimates of nucleated cell counts. Here immunoSEQ multiplex PCR was the method, and the copy in TCRdb shows in-frame clones only, minus some. The V and J calls and clone size are taken from that table; D and trimming were inferred from the DNA. This table holds tens of thousands of clones, 75% to 90% found once. The chain recombines TRBV27 with TRBJ2-2; D gene unclear. The sequence was collected from a man older than 75 with active or convalescent COVID-19. The specimen was peripheral blood. Here the CDR3 DNA reads TGTGCCAGCTCCGGGAACACCGGGGAGCTGTTTTTT. Amino acids: CASSGNTGELFF.